The entry below describes one TCR beta chain. This record belongs to a study of shared clonotypes between healthy human individuals. This table comes from immunoSEQ multiplex PCR, and its TCRdb copy is limited to in-frame clones, with some not included. This table has about 2,100,000 clones, just over 90% appearing once. Naivety among CD8 cells was defined by CD45RO negativity and positive CCR7 selection, thereby excluding terminally differentiated effector memory CD45RA+ cells. In germline, CDR1 is LGHNA, CDR2 YSLEER. CDR3 length: 17 amino acids. The sample consisted of naive CD8+ T cells from PBMCs. The origin of this receptor is a man younger than 35 in good health. Some clones in this sample may be carry-over from other donors' samples. The gene calls are TRBV4-3 and TRBJ2-5, with TRBD2 matching 13 bases. The J call is doubtful: the DNA matches TRBJ2-7 better. The DNA for the CDR3 is TGCGCCAGCAGCCAAGGGCCTGAAGGACTAGCGGGAGTCGAGCAGTACTTC. Protein sequence: CASSQGPEGLAGVEQYF.